Each of the 26 T cell receptor beta chains below was sequenced from the same sample in a study of T cell responses to AZD1222 COVID-19 vaccine. Assay used: immunoSEQ multiplex PCR; TCRdb lists only in-frame clones, some missing. The data show over 60,000 clones, 88% seen once. Sequencing used peripheral blood, obtained 28 days after the second dose of the MenACWY control vaccine. These receptors all come from an adult who received the MenACWY meningococcal vaccine as a control.

This clone was counted a single time. This chain joins TRBV27 and TRBJ1-1; D not certain. Trimming pared 3 bases from V and 0 bases from J, leaving 14 bases between. Germline V gene lookup returns CDR1 MNHEY and CDR2 SMNVEV (reference sequence). The CDR3 is made up of 16 amino acids. The CDR3 here is CASSFSLVSLNTEAFF. CDR3 nucleotides: TGTGCCAGCAGTTTCTCTCTCGTCTCCTTGAACACTGAAGCTTTCTTT.

V usage is TRBV4-3 and J usage is TRBJ2-7, with D perhaps assigned TRBD1 or TRBD2 (5 bases each). With 3 bases removed from V and 3 bases from J, the gap between germline ends came to 15 bases. Germline V gene data show CDR1 as LGHNA and CDR2 as YSLEER. The CDR3 is 15 amino acids. CDR3 DNA sequence: TGCGCCAGCAGCCAGACCCCGGGACGGAACTACGAGCAGTACTTC. It translates to CASSQTPGRNYEQYF.

This chain joins TRBV19 and TRBJ2-4; D unresolved. Germline V CDR1 and CDR2: LNHDA, SQIVND (reference sequence). Trimming took off 7 bases at V and 0 bases at J, with 10 bases between the two ends. The CDR3 sequence is 14 residues long. The CDR3 nucleotides read TGTGCCAGTACCCCCGGTCGAGCCAAAAACATTCAGTACTTC. Protein product: CASTPGRAKNIQYF.

The rearrangement links TRBV21-1 to TRBJ2-4; TRBD1 is the table's D call and was not checked against the DNA. TRBV21-1 corresponds to a pseudogene. The CDR3 consists of 14 residues. The DNA of the CDR3 is TGTGCCAGCAGAACAGGGGTTTTGGAAAACATTCAGTACTTC. This encodes CASRTGVLENIQYF.

The chain recombines TRBV20-1 with TRBJ1-1; D gene uncertain. The germline V and J ends were trimmed by 3 bases and 11 bases, with 13 bases remaining between them. The CDR3 covers 11 residues. Germline loops: CDR1 DFQATT, CDR2 SNEGSKA (reference sequence). The CDR3 sequence is CSARNSGGAFF. The CDR3 region has the DNA TGCAGTGCTAGGAATTCGGGTGGCGCTTTCTTT.

This rearrangement joins TRBV19 to TRBJ1-3; perhaps TRBD1 as D (5 bases). CDR3 length: 16 residues. Trimming took 7 bases from V and 0 from J, leaving 16 bases between them. Germline V gene sequence: CDR1 LNHDA, CDR2 SQIVND (reference sequence). CDR3 loop: CASTPRRGSSGNTIYF. In DNA form, the CDR3 reads TGTGCCAGTACCCCCCGAAGGGGTAGCTCTGGAAACACCATATATTTT.

In its sample, this clone was seen once. The chain links TRBV6-4 to TRBJ1-6; TRBD1 agrees at 9 bases. The CDR3 consists of 15 residues. J lost 5 bases, V lost 4 bases, and 3 bases had no gene match. The germline V gene has CDR1 MRHNA and CDR2 SNTAGT. CDR3 nucleotides: TGTGCCAGCAGTGGAGGGACAGGGAATAATTCACCCCTCCACTTT. Protein: CASSGGTGNNSPLHF.

This chain links TRBV2 with TRBJ2-3, with 7 bases that match TRBD1. CDR3 length: 15 residues. Germline-derived CDR1 and CDR2 are SNHLY and FYNNEI. The junction had 9 bases not matched to a gene; V was cut back by 5 bases and J by 4 bases. CDR3 amino acids: CASSPGGPTSDTQYF. CDR3 in DNA: TGTGCCAGCAGTCCAGGGGGACCGACTTCAGATACGCAGTATTTT.

The V call is TRBV2, the J call TRBJ1-6, with a tentative D call TRBD1 (5 bases). This CDR3 is built from 14 residues. Trimming removed 7 bases at V and 4 bases at J, with 11 bases between. Germline CDR1 is SNHLY and CDR2 is FYNNEI. CDR3 amino acids: CASIRGVYNSPLHF. The DNA for the CDR3 is TGTGCCAGCATCAGAGGGGTTTATAATTCACCCCTCCACTTT.

The chain is built from TRBV5-4 and TRBJ1-6, with 7 bases that match TRBD1. With 6 bases clipped from V and 6 bases from J, the junction kept 9 bases outside the gene matches. Per germline, CDR1 SGHNT and CDR2 YYREEE (reference sequence). The CDR3 contains 15 residues. The chain's CDR3 is CASTQAGTVNSPLHF. In DNA form, the CDR3 reads TGTGCCAGCACCCAAGCGGGGACAGTTAATTCACCCCTCCACTTT.

The rearrangement uses TRBV29-1 and TRBJ1-1, with no clear D. The V end lost 0 bases, the J end lost 2 bases, and 13 bases lay between the germline ends. Germline-derived CDR1 and CDR2 are SQVTM and ANQGSEA. This CDR3 spans 15 amino acids. The CDR3 here is CSVEDPIERNTEAFF. CDR3 coding DNA: TGCAGCGTTGAAGATCCTATAGAGAGAAACACTGAAGCTTTCTTT.

In this sample, this clone turned up a few times. The chain couples TRBV6-5 to TRBJ1-1, with D maybe TRBD1 (5 bases). The V end lost 6 bases, the J end lost 1 base, and 12 bases lay between the germline ends. This CDR3 has 14 amino acids. Per germline, CDR1 MNHEY and CDR2 SVGAGI. CDR3 amino acids: CASSPDMWNTEAFF. The CDR3 DNA reads as TGTGCCAGCAGCCCGGACATGTGGAACACTGAAGCTTTCTTT.

The chain couples TRBV9 to TRBJ2-2, with TRBD2 as a possible D gene (6 bases). From germline, CDR1 is SGDLS and CDR2 YYNGEE. The CDR3 extends over 16 amino acids. V lost 0 bases to trimming and J lost 3 bases, with 12 bases between them. CDR3 residues: CASSVVGRGYTGELFF. DNA for the CDR3: TGTGCCAGCAGCGTAGTCGGGAGAGGGTACACCGGGGAGCTGTTTTTT.

This clone has only one observation. The chain carries TRBV3-1 (or the pseudogene TRBV3-2) and TRBJ1-5; no clear D. The CDR3 length is 12 residues. Trimming stripped 1 base from V and 6 bases from J, with 4 bases between. CDR1 is LGHDT, CDR2 YNNKEL, per germline (reference sequence). Written as DNA, the CDR3 is TGTGCCAGCAGCCAAGGTGTTCAGCCCCAGCATTTT. Translation: CASSQGVQPQHF.

The rearrangement uses TRBV7-9 and TRBJ2-4; D may correspond to TRBD1 or TRBD2 (6 bases each). This CDR3 region has 15 residues. The germline gives CDR1 SEHNR, CDR2 FQNEAQ (reference sequence). V was shortened by 1 base and J by 4 bases, with 11 bases between the two germline ends. Here the CDR3 DNA reads TGTGCCAGCAGCTTAGTTGGAGGGGGAAAAAACATTCAGTACTTC. Residues: CASSLVGGGKNIQYF.

The V call is TRBV2, the J call TRBJ1-5; perhaps TRBD1 as D (5 bases). This CDR3 contains 15 residues. CDR1 is SNHLY, CDR2 FYNNEI, per germline. The CDR3 loop is CAVGVGAVSNQPQHF. The CDR3 DNA reads TGTGCAGTGGGTGTAGGGGCCGTGAGCAATCAGCCCCAGCATTTT. The whole variable domain, filled in from reference TRBV2 and TRBJ1-5, reads EPEVTQTPSHQVTQMGQEVILRCVPISNHLYFYWYRQILGQKVEFLVSFYNNEISEKSEIFDDQFSVERPDGSNFTLKIRSTKLEDSAMYFCAVGVGAVSNQPQHFGDGTRLSIL.

This chain links TRBV7-8 with TRBJ2-7; 12 nucleotides match TRBD2. The CDR3 length is 15 residues. Germline CDR1 SGHVS, CDR2 FQNEAQ. V lost 3 bases, J lost 2 bases, and 2 bases stayed unmatched. The CDR3 reads CASSLTSGRTYEQYF. CDR3 in DNA: TGTGCCAGCAGCTTGACTAGCGGGAGAACCTACGAGCAGTACTTC.

This clone was recorded only once. This rearrangement joins TRBV2 to TRBJ2-3; D might be TRBD1 (6 bases). In germline, CDR1 is SNHLY, CDR2 FYNNEI. V lost 6 bases and J 2 bases, leaving 15 bases between the germline ends. The CDR3 contains 15 residues. DNA of the CDR3: TGTGCCAGCAGCTTAGAACAGGGCTACACAGATACGCAGTATTTT. This sequence encodes CASSLEQGYTDTQYF.

J is TRBJ2-7 and V is TRBV19, with a weak D call TRBD1 (6 bases). The V end was cut by 2 bases, the J end by 3 bases, with 11 bases between. Germline loops: CDR1 LNHDA, CDR2 SQIVND (reference sequence). This CDR3 spans 14 amino acids. The CDR3 bases are TGTGCCAGTAGTATAAATGACAGGAGCTACGAGCAGTACTTC. It is translated as CASSINDRSYEQYF.

The chain employs TRBV5-1 and TRBJ1-1, with D possibly TRBD1 on 5 matching bases. The length of the CDR3 is 13 residues. The V gene's germline CDR1 is SGHRS and CDR2 YFSETQ. With 4 bases removed from V and 6 bases from J, the gap between germline ends came to 13 bases. CDR3 coding DNA: TGCGCCAGCAGCAGACAAGCGGGGGCTGAAGCTTTCTTT. Translated, it gives CASSRQAGAEAFF.

V gene TRBV11-2 combines with J gene TRBJ2-7; no reliable D call. The CDR3 runs to 15 residues. Germline V gene data show CDR1 as SGHAT and CDR2 as FQNNGV. Deletions cut 2 bases from V and 1 base from J, with 12 bases between. DNA for the CDR3: TGTGCCAGCAGCTTAAATCGGGCAGCTTCCTACGAGCAGTACTTC. This encodes CASSLNRAASYEQYF. The full variable domain, its missing parts supplied by reference TRBV11-2 and TRBJ2-7, is EAGVAQSPRYKIIEKRQSVAFWCNPISGHATLYWYQQILGQGPKLLIQFQNNGVVDDSQLPKDRFSAERLKGVDSTLKIQPAKLEDSAVYLCASSLNRAASYEQYFGPGTRLTVT.

This chain connects TRBV10-3 to TRBJ1-3, with D unclear. Germline CDR1 and CDR2: ENHRY and SYGVKD. The CDR3 spans 12 residues. Trimming left V 6 bases short and J 4 bases short, with 7 bases between. CDR3 residues: CAISNYGNTIYF. CDR3 nucleotides: TGTGCCATCAGCAACTACGGAAACACCATATATTTT.

The chain employs TRBV5-1 and TRBJ2-5, with unresolved D. The V gene's germline CDR1 is SGHRS and CDR2 YFSETQ. This CDR3 comprises 14 residues. Trimming took off 4 bases at V and 3 bases at J, with 13 bases between the two ends. The CDR3 here is CASSPTAEKETQYF. For the CDR3, the DNA is TGCGCCAGCAGCCCGACGGCTGAAAAAGAGACCCAGTACTTC.

The V gene is TRBV3-1 (or the pseudogene TRBV3-2), the J gene TRBJ1-1, with a possible D match to TRBD1 (5 bases). CDR3 length: 14 amino acids. Germline CDR1 and CDR2: LGHDT and YNNKEL (reference sequence). Trimming removed 3 bases from V and 5 bases from J, with 13 bases in between. The CDR3 loop reads CASSHNVGQTEAFF. CDR3 nucleotide sequence: TGTGCCAGCAGCCATAATGTGGGGCAAACTGAAGCTTTCTTT.

V gene TRBV6-1 combines with J gene TRBJ1-2, with a possible D match to TRBD1 (6 bases). V gave up 2 bases and J gave up 7 bases, with 20 bases separating them. Germline V lookup: CDR1 MNHNS, CDR2 SASEGT. This CDR3 contains 16 residues. CDR3 sequence: CASSEMMETGSFGYTF. For the CDR3, the DNA is TGTGCCAGCAGTGAAATGATGGAGACAGGTTCTTTTGGCTACACCTTC.

V gene TRBV5-4 combines with J gene TRBJ2-5, with 8 bases that match TRBD1. The CDR3 loop spans 14 amino acids. J gave up 5 bases and V 2 bases, and 5 bases lay outside the gene matches. Germline V gives CDR1 SGHNT, CDR2 YYREEE (reference sequence). The CDR3 coding sequence is TGTGCCAGCAGCTTAACAGGGGGTGGGGAGACCCAGTACTTC. Translating it yields CASSLTGGGETQYF.